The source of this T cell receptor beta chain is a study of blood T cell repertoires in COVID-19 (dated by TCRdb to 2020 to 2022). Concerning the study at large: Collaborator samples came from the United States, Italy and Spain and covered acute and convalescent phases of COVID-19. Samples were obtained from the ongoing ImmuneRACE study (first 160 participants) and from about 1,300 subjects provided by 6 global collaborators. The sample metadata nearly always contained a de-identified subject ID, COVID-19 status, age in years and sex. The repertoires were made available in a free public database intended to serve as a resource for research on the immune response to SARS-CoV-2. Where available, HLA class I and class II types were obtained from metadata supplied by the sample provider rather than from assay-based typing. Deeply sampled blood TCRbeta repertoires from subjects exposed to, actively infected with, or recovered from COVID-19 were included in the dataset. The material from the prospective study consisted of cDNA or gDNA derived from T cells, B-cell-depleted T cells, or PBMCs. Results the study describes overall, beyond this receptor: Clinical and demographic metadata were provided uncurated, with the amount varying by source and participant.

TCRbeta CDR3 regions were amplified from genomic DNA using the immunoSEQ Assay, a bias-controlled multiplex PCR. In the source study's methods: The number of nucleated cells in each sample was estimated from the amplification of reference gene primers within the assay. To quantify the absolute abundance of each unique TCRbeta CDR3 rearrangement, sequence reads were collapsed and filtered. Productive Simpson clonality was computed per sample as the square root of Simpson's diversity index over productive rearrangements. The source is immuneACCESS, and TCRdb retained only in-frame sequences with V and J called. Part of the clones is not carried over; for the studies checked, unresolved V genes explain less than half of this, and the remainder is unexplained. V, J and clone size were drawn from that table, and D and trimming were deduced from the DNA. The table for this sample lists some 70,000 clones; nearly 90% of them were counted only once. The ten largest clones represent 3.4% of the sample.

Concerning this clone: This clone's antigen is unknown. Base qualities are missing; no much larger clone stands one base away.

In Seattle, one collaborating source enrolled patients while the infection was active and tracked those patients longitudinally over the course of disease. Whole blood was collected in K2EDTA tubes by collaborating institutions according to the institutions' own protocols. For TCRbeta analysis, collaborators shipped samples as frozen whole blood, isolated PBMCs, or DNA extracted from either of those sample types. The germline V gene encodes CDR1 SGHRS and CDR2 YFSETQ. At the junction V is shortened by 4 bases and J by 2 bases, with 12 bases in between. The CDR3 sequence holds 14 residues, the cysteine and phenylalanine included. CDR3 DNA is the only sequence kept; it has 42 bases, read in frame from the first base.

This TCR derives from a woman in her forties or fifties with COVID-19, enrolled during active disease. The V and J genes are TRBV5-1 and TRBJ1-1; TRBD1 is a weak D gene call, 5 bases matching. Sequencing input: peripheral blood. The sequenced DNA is TGCGCCAGCAGCATTGACAGTGCAAACACTGAAGCTTTCTTT. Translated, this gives CASSIDSANTEAFF.